The next 10 T cell receptor beta chains were all read from a single sample in a study of control samples from healthy donors and cancer patients. Clones were read by immunoSEQ multiplex PCR, and TCRdb kept only the in-frame ones, dropping some. Of tens of thousands of clones in the sample, approximately 80% were seen once. What was sequenced was blood. The receptors stem from a man over 45 in good health.

V and J are TRBV18 and TRBJ2-1; unclear D gene. Trimming stripped 5 bases from V and 10 bases from J, with 15 bases between. The V gene's germline CDR1 is KGHSH and CDR2 LQKENI. The CDR3 is 13 residues long. The CDR3 spells CASSNKDQSEQFF. DNA for the CDR3: TGTGCCAGCTCAAACAAGGATCAGAGCGAGCAGTTCTTC. Full variable domain (missing parts from reference TRBV18 and TRBJ2-1): NAGVMQNPRHLVRRRGQEARLRCSPMKGHSHVYWYRQLPEEGLKFMVYLQKENIIDESGMPKERFSAEFPKEGPSILRIQQVVRGDSAAYFCASSNKDQSEQFFGPGTRLTVL.

This clone showed up just a few times. V and J are TRBV28 and TRBJ1-1; D remains ambiguous. Per germline, CDR1 MDHEN and CDR2 SYDVKM. The ends were cut back, 7 bases at V and 1 base at J, with 13 bases in the middle. The CDR3 consists of 14 residues. The CDR3 DNA is TGTGCCAGCAAACCCCCGGGAGAGAACACTGAAGCTTTCTTT. Its protein is CASKPPGENTEAFF.

This chain uses TRBV7-6 with TRBJ1-3; D is perhaps TRBD1 (5 bases). CDR1 is SGHVS and CDR2 is FNYEAQ in the germline V gene. Trimming took off 5 bases at V and 3 bases at J, with 17 bases between the two ends. The CDR3 runs to 16 residues. The CDR3 loop reads CASSLQQQGIGNTIYF. CDR3 bases: TGTGCCAGCAGCCTCCAGCAGCAGGGCATTGGAAACACCATATATTTT. Together with reference TRBV7-6 and TRBJ1-3, the CDR3 gives the full variable domain: GAGVSQSPRYKVTKRGQDVALRCDPISGHVSLYWYRQALGQGPEFLTYFNYEAQQDKSGLPNDRFSAERPEGSISTLTIQRTEQRDSAMYRCASSLQQQGIGNTIYFGEGSWLTVV.

This rearrangement joins TRBV30 to TRBJ1-1; D remains ambiguous. With 1 base removed from V and 1 base from J, the gap between germline ends came to 7 bases. The CDR3 has 13 residues. Germline V gene data show CDR1 as GTSNPN and CDR2 as SVGIG (reference sequence). CDR3 in amino acids: CAWSDGRNTEAFF. DNA for the CDR3: TGTGCCTGGAGTGATGGAAGGAACACTGAAGCTTTCTTT.

The rearrangement uses TRBV6-5 and TRBJ2-7; 8 bases match TRBD1. The germline CDR1 and CDR2 sequences are MNHEY and SVGAGI. V shed 6 bases, J shed 2 bases, and the junction held 6 bases outside the gene matches. The CDR3 extends over 14 amino acids. For the CDR3, the DNA is TGTGCCAGCAGCCTGACAGGGGCGGCCTACGAGCAGTACTTC. Its protein product is CASSLTGAAYEQYF.

J is TRBJ2-3 and V is TRBV15; 10 bases line up with TRBD2. The V gene's germline CDR1 is LNHNV and CDR2 YYDKDF (reference sequence). The CDR3 runs 14 residues. V lost 6 bases and J lost 4; bases outside the gene matches: 4. The CDR3 bases are TGTGCCACCAGGATAGCGGGAGGTTCAGATACGCAGTATTTT. Translation: CATRIAGGSDTQYF.

The V call is TRBV7-9, the J call TRBJ1-3; D perhaps matches TRBD1 (6 bases). Germline V gives CDR1 SEHNR, CDR2 FQNEAQ (reference sequence). This CDR3 has 16 amino acids. Trimming cost V 4 bases and J 0 bases, with 13 bases left between them. The CDR3 reads CASSYGQTSSGNTIYF. CDR3 coding DNA: TGTGCCAGCAGCTACGGACAGACTAGCTCTGGAAACACCATATATTTT. Filled out from reference TRBV7-9 and TRBJ1-3, the complete variable domain reads DTGVSQNPRHKITKRGQNVTFRCDPISEHNRLYWYRQTLGQGPEFLTYFQNEAQLEKSRLLSDRFSAERPKGSFSTLEIQRTEQGDSAMYLCASSYGQTSSGNTIYFGEGSWLTVV.

The chain carries TRBV7-2 and TRBJ2-7; 12 positions match TRBD2. J was trimmed by 2 bases and V by 4 bases; bases with no gene match: 6. Germline loops: CDR1 SGHTA, CDR2 FQGNSA. The CDR3 is 16 residues long. The CDR3 sequence is CASSSASGRGTYEQYF. The DNA of the CDR3 is TGTGCCAGCAGCTCTGCTAGCGGGAGGGGCACCTACGAGCAGTACTTC.

This chain connects TRBV7-9 to TRBJ1-2, with D perhaps matching TRBD1 (5 bases). This CDR3 has 14 residues. V lost 1 base, J lost 7 bases, and 13 bases lay in between. Germline loops: CDR1 SEHNR, CDR2 FQNEAQ (reference sequence). The CDR3 region is CASSLDGGLFGYTF. The CDR3, as DNA: TGTGCCAGCAGCTTAGATGGGGGACTCTTTGGCTACACCTTC.

The chain joins TRBV7-9 to TRBJ2-1; unclear D gene. V lost 1 base, J lost 8 bases, and 12 bases lay in between. There are 14 residues in the CDR3. Germline CDR1 SEHNR, CDR2 FQNEAQ (reference sequence). The CDR3 is CASSLVRSVDEQFF. Written as DNA, the CDR3 is TGTGCCAGCAGCTTAGTTCGTAGTGTCGATGAGCAGTTCTTC.